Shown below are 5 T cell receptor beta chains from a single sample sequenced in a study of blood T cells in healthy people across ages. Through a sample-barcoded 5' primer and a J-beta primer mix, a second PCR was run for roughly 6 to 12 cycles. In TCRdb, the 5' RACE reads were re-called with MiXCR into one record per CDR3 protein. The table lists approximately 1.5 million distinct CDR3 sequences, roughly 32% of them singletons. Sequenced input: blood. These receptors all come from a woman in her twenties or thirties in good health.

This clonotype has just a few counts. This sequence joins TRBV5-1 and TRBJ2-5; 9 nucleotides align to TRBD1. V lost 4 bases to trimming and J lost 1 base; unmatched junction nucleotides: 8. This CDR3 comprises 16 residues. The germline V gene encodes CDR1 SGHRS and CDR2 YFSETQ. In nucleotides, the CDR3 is TGCGCCAGCAGCGAAGGACAGGGGACTGTCCAAGAGACCCAGTACTTC. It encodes CASSEGQGTVQETQYF.

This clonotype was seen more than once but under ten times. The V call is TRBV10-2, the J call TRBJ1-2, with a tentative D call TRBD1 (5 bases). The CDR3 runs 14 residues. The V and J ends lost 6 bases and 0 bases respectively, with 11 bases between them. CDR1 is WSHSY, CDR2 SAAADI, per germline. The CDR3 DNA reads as TGCGCCAGCAGAGGGGAAGGGACTAACTATGGCTACACCTTC. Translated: CASRGEGTNYGYTF.

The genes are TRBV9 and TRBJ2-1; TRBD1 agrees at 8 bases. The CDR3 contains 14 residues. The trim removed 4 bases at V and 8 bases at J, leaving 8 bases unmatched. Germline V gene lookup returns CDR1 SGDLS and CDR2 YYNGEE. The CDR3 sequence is CASSTLETGDEQFF. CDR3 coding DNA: TGTGCCAGCAGCACACTTGAGACAGGGGATGAGCAGTTCTTC.

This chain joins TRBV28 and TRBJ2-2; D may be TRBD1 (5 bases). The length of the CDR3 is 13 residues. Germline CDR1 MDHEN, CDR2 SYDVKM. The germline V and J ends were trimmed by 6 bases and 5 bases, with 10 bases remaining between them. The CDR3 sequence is CASRQGFTGELFF. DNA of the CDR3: TGTGCCAGCAGGCAGGGTTTTACCGGGGAGCTGTTTTTT.

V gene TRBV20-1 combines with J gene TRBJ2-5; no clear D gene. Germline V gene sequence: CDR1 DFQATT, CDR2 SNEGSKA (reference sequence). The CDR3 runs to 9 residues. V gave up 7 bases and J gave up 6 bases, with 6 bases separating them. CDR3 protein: CSVMKTQYF. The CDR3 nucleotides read TGCAGTGTAATGAAGACCCAGTACTTC.